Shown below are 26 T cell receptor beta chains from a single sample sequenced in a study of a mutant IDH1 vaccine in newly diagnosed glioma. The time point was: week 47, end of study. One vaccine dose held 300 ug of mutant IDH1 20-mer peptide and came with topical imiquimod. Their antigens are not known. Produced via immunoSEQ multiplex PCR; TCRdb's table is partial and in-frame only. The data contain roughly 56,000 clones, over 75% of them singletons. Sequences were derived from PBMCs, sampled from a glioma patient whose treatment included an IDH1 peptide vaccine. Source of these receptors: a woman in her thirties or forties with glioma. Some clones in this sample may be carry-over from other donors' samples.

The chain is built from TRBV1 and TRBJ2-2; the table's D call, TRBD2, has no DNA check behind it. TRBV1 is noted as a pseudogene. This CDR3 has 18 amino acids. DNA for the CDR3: TGCACCAGCAGCCAACCGGGCCTAGCGGGGGGGCCCGCCGGGGAGCTGTTTTTT. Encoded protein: CTSSQPGLAGGPAGELFF.

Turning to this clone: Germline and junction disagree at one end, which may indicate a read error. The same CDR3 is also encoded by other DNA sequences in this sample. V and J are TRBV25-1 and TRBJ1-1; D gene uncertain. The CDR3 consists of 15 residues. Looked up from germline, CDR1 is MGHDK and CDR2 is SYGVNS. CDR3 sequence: CASSEYLLGNTEAFF. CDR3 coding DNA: TGTGCCAGCAGCGAATATCTCCTGGGGAACACTGAAGCTTTCTTT.

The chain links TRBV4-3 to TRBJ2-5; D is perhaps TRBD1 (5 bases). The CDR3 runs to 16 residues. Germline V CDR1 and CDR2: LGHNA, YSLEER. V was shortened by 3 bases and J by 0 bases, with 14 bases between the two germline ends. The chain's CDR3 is CASSQFLRGDQETQYF. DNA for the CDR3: TGCGCCAGCAGCCAGTTTCTTAGGGGTGACCAAGAGACCCAGTACTTC.

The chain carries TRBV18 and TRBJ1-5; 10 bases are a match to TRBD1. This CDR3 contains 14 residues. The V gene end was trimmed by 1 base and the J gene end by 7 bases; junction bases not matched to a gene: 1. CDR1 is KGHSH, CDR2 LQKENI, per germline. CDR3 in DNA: TGTGCCAGCTCACCACAGACAGGGGGCCAGCCCCAGCATTTT. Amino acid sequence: CASSPQTGGQPQHF. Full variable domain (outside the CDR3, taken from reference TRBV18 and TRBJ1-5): NAGVMQNPRHLVRRRGQEARLRCSPMKGHSHVYWYRQLPEEGLKFMVYLQKENIIDESGMPKERFSAEFPKEGPSILRIQQVVRGDSAAYFCASSPQTGGQPQHFGDGTRLSIL.

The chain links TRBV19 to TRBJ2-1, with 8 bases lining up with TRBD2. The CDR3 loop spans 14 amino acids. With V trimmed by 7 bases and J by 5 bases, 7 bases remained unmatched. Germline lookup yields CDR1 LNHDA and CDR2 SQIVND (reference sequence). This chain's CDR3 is CASKAGGPDNEQFF. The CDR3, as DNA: TGTGCCAGTAAGGCGGGGGGCCCTGACAATGAGCAGTTCTTC.

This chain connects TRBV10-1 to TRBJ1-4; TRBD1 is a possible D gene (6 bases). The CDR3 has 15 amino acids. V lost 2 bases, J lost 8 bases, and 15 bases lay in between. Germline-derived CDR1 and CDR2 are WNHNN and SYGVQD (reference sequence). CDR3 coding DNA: TGCGCCAGCAGTGAGGGTCGGGGGGCCGTCGAAAAACTGTTTTTT. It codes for CASSEGRGAVEKLFF.

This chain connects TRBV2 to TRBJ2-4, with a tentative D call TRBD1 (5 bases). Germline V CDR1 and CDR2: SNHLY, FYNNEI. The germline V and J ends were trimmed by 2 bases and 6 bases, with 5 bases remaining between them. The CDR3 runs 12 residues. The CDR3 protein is CASSEQGNIQYF. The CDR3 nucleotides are TGTGCCAGCAGTGAACAGGGAAACATTCAGTACTTC. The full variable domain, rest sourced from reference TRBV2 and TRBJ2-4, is EPEVTQTPSHQVTQMGQEVILRCVPISNHLYFYWYRQILGQKVEFLVSFYNNEISEKSEIFDDQFSVERPDGSNFTLKIRSTKLEDSAMYFCASSEQGNIQYFGAGTRLSVL.

The CDR3 DNA is TGTGCCAGCAGCTTAGGCTTCGAGGGGTTGGTGGATCAGCCCCAGCATTTT. Protein product: CASSLGFEGLVDQPQHF. This chain links TRBV7-9 with TRBJ1-5; maybe TRBD1 (5 bases). CDR3 length: 17 amino acids. From germline, CDR1 is SEHNR and CDR2 FQNEAQ (reference sequence). Between the trimmed V and J ends, which lost 1 base and 5 bases, there was a span of 18 bases.

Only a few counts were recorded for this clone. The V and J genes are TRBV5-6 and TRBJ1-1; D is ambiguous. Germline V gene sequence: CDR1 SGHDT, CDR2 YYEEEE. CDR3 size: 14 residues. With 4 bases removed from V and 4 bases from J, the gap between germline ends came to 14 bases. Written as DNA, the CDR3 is TGTGCCAGCAGCCGTCCTATCCCTACCACTGAAGCTTTCTTT. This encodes CASSRPIPTTEAFF.

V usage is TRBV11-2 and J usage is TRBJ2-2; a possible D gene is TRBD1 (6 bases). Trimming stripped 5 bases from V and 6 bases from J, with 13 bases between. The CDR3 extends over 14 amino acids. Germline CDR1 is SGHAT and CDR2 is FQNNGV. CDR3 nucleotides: TGTGCCAGCAGCAATTACAGGGTTTCCGGGGAGCTGTTTTTT. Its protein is CASSNYRVSGELFF.

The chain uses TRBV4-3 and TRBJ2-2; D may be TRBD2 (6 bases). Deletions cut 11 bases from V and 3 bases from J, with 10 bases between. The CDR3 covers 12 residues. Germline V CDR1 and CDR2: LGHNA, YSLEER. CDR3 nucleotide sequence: TGCGCCGGAGGGAGTTACACCGGGGAGCTGTTTTTT. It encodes CAGGSYTGELFF.

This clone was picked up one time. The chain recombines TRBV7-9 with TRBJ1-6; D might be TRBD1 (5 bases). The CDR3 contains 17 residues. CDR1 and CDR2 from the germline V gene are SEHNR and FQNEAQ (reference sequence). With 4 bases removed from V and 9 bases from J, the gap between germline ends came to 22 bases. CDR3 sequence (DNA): TGTGCCAGCAGCTCAAAAGCTACGGGGGGAAATGGTTCACCCCTCCACTTT. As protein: CASSSKATGGNGSPLHF.

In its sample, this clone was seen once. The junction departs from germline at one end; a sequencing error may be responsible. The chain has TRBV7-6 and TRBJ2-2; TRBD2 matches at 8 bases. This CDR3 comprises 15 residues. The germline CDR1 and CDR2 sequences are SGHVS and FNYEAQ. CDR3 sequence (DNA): TGTGCCAGCAGATTAGCGGGGACGAACACCGGGGAGCTGTTTTTT. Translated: CASRLAGTNTGELFF.

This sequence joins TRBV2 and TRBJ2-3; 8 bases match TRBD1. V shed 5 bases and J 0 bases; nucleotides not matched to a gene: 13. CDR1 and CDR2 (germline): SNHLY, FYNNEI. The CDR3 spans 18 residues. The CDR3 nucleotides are TGTGCCAGCAGTTCTCCGGGACAGGACCCGACTAGCACAGATACGCAGTATTTT. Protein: CASSSPGQDPTSTDTQYF. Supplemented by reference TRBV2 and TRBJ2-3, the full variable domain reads EPEVTQTPSHQVTQMGQEVILRCVPISNHLYFYWYRQILGQKVEFLVSFYNNEISEKSEIFDDQFSVERPDGSNFTLKIRSTKLEDSAMYFCASSSPGQDPTSTDTQYFGPGTRLTVL.

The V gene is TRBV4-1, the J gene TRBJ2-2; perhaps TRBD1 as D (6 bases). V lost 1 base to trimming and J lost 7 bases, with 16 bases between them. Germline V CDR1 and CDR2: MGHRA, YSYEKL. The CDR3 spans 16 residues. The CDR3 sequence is CASSQVGSGAVGELFF. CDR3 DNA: TGCGCCAGCAGCCAAGTGGGGTCAGGGGCAGTCGGGGAGCTGTTTTTT.

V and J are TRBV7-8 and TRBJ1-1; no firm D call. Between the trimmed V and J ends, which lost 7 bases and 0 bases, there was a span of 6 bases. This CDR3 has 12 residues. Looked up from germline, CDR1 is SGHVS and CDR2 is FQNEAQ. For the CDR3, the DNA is TGTGCCAGCACCCCGTTGAACACTGAAGCTTTCTTT. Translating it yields CASTPLNTEAFF.

The CDR3 region has the DNA TGTGCCTGGAGTGTCCAGTTCAATCAGCCCCAGCATTTT. This codes for CAWSVQFNQPQHF. This chain joins TRBV30 and TRBJ1-5; D not resolved. CDR3 length equals 13 residues. CDR1 GTSNPN and CDR2 SVGIG come from the germline V gene (reference sequence). The V gene lost 0 bases and the J gene lost 3 bases, with 6 bases spanning the gap.

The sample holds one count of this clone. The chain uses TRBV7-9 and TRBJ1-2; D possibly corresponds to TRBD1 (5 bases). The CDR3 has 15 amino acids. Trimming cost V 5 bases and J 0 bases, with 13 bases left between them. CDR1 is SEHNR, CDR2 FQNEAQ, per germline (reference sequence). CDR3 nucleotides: TGTGCCAGCAGCCCCCCAGCAGGGACTAACTATGGCTACACCTTC. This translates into CASSPPAGTNYGYTF.

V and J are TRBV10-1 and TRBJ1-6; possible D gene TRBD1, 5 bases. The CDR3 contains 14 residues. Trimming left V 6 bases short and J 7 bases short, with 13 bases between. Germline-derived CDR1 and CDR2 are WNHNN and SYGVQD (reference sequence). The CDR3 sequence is CASRAGTGNSPLHF. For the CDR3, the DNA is TGCGCCAGCAGAGCCGGGACGGGAAATTCACCCCTCCACTTT.

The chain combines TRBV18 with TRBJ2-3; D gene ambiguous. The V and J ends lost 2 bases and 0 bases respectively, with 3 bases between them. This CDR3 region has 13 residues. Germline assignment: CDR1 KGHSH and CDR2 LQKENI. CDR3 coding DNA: TGTGCCAGCTCACCAAGTAGCACAGATACGCAGTATTTT. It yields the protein CASSPSSTDTQYF.

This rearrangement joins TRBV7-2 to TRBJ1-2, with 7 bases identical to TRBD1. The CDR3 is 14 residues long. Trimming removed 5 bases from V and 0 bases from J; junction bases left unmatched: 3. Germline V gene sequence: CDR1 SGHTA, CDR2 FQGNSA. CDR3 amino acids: CASSLDRANYGYTF. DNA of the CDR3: TGTGCCAGCAGCCTTGACAGGGCTAACTATGGCTACACCTTC. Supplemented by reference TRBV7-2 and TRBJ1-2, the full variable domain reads GAGVSQSPSNKVTEKGKDVELRCDPISGHTALYWYRQSLGQGLEFLIYFQGNSAPDKSGLPSDRFSAERTGGSVSTLTIQRTQQEDSAVYLCASSLDRANYGYTFGSGTRLTVV.

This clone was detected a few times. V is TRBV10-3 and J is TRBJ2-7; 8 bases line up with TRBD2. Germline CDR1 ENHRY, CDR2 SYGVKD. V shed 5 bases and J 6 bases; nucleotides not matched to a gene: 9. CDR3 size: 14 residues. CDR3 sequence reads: CAISTPGGGGEQYF. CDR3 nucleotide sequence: TGTGCCATCAGTACACCGGGAGGGGGGGGCGAGCAGTACTTC.

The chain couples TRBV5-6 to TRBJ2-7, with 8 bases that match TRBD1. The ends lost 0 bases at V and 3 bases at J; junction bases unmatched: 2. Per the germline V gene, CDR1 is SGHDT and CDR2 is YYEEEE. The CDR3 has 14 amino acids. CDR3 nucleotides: TGTGCCAGCAGCTTGGGACAGGGGAGCTACGAGCAGTACTTC. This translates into CASSLGQGSYEQYF.

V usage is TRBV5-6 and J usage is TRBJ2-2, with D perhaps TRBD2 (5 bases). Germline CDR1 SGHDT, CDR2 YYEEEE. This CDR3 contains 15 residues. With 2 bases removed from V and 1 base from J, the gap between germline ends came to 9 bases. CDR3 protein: CASSFAEGNTGELFF. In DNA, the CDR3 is TGTGCCAGCAGCTTTGCCGAGGGGAACACCGGGGAGCTGTTTTTT.

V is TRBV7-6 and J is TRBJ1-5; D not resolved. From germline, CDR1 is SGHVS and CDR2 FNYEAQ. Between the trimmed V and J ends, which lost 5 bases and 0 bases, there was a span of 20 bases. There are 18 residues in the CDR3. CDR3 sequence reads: CASSVGIPHPTSNQPQHF. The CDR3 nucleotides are TGTGCCAGCAGCGTAGGGATCCCTCACCCTACTAGCAATCAGCCCCAGCATTTT.

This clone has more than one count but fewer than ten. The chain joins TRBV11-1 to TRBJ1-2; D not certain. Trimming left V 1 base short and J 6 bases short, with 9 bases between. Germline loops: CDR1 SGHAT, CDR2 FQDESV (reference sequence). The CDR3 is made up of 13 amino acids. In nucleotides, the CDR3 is TGTGCCAGCAGCTTAGGAGGGCCCCATGGCTACACCTTC. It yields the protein CASSLGGPHGYTF.